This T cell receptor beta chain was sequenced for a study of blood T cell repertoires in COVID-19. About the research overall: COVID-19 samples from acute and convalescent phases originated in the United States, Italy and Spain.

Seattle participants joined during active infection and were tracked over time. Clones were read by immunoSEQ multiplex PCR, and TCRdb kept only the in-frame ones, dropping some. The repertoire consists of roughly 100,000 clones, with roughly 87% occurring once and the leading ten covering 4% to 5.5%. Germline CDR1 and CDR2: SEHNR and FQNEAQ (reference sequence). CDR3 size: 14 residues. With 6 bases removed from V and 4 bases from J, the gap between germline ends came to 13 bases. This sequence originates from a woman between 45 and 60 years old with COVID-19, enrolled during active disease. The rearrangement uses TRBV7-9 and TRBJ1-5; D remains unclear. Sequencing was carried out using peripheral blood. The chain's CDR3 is CASSKAGGNQPQHF. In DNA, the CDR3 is TGTGCCAGCAGTAAAGCGGGAGGGAATCAGCCCCAGCATTTT.